This TCR beta chain was profiled in a study of blood T cell repertoires in COVID-19. Seattle patients were enrolled while actively infected and followed longitudinally. Produced via immunoSEQ multiplex PCR; TCRdb's table is partial and in-frame only. Of fewer than 700,000 clones listed, about 88% are singletons. The CDR3 runs 15 residues. The germline V gene has CDR1 DFQATT and CDR2 SNEGSKA (reference sequence). The V gene lost 3 bases and the J gene lost 0 bases, with 12 bases spanning the gap. What was sequenced was peripheral blood. The V and J genes are TRBV20-1 and TRBJ2-1; tentatively, D is TRBD1 or TRBD2 (6 bases each). The source of this sequence is a woman aged 45-60 years with COVID-19, enrolled during active disease. The CDR3 reads CSASEGGPSYNEQFF. The CDR3 DNA reads TGCAGTGCTAGTGAGGGGGGACCCTCCTACAATGAGCAGTTCTTC.